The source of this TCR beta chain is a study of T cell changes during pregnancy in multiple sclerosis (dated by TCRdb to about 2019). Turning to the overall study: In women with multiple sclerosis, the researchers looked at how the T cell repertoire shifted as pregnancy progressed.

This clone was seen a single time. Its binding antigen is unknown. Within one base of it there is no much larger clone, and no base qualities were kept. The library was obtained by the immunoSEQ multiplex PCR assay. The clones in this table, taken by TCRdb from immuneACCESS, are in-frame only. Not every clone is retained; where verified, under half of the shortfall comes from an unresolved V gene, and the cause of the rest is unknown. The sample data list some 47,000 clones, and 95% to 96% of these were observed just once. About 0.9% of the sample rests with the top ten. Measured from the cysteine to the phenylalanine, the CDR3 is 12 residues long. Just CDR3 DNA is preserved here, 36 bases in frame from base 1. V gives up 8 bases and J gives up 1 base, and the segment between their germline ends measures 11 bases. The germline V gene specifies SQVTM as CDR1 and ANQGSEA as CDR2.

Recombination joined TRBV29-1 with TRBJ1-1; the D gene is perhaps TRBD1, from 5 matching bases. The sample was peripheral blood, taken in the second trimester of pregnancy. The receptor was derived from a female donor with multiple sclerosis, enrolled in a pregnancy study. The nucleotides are TGCAGCTGCGGACATCAGAACACTGAAGCTTTCTTT. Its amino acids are CSCGHQNTEAFF.